Below, 13 T cell receptor beta chains from the same sample are listed, as sequenced in a study of human thymus T cells. Thymic material originated from resections removed in the course of corrective heart surgery. Produced via immunoSEQ multiplex PCR; TCRdb's table is partial and in-frame only. The sample records under 150,000 clones, around 94% being singletons. The sequenced sample consisted of thymus tissue. These receptors were taken from a boy under two years old with a congenital heart defect but otherwise immunologically healthy.

This chain uses TRBV7-6 with TRBJ1-1; 10 nucleotides line up with TRBD1. Germline V gives CDR1 SGHVS, CDR2 FNYEAQ. The CDR3 has 15 amino acids. V was clipped by 5 bases and J by 4 bases; unmatched bases: 7. The CDR3 nucleotides are TGTGCCAGCAGCCCGGGACAGGGGCACGTCACTGAAGCTTTCTTT. Its protein is CASSPGQGHVTEAFF.

The chain employs TRBV10-3 and TRBJ2-5, with 11 bases that match TRBD1. Germline V CDR1 and CDR2: ENHRY, SYGVKD. V shed 6 bases and J 5 bases; nucleotides not matched to a gene: 8. The CDR3 runs to 15 residues. The CDR3 loop reads CAIRPDRGLWETQYF. The CDR3 region has the DNA TGTGCCATCAGGCCGGACAGGGGGCTCTGGGAGACCCAGTACTTC.

The chain recombines TRBV6-5 with TRBJ1-1; no firm D call. V lost 5 bases, J lost 1 base, and 8 bases lay in between. The CDR3 covers 13 residues. The germline V gene encodes CDR1 MNHEY and CDR2 SVGAGI. CDR3 in amino acids: CASSRAGNTEAFF. The CDR3 nucleotides are TGTGCCAGCAGTCGGGCGGGGAACACTGAAGCTTTCTTT.

This chain links TRBV7-9 with TRBJ1-1; D unresolved. CDR3 length: 13 amino acids. CDR1 is SEHNR and CDR2 is FQNEAQ in the germline V gene (reference sequence). Trimming removed 3 bases at V and 13 bases at J, with 18 bases between. CDR3 DNA sequence: TGTGCCAGCAGCTTGATCCCGGGAGACGGAAATTTCTTT. Its translation is CASSLIPGDGNFF.

The chain has TRBV2 and TRBJ2-1; TRBD2 matches at 8 bases. The V gene end was trimmed by 8 bases and the J gene end by 4 bases; junction bases not matched to a gene: 10. The germline V gene encodes CDR1 SNHLY and CDR2 FYNNEI. This CDR3 spans 15 amino acids. The CDR3 reads CASRTGTSVYNEQFF. For the CDR3, the DNA is TGTGCCAGCCGGACCGGGACTAGTGTTTACAATGAGCAGTTCTTC.

The chain combines TRBV28 with TRBJ2-3, with a tentative D call TRBD1 (5 bases). Germline V gene lookup returns CDR1 MDHEN and CDR2 SYDVKM. V dropped 4 bases and J dropped 8 bases, with 16 bases sitting between them. The CDR3 loop spans 14 amino acids. The CDR3 sequence: CASSSRVGLGTQYF. The CDR3 DNA sequence: TGTGCCAGCAGTTCCCGGGTGGGGCTAGGTACGCAGTATTTT.

The chain uses TRBV5-1 and TRBJ2-1; 11 nucleotides match TRBD2. The CDR3 spans 16 residues. After removal of 4 bases from V and 0 bases from J, the junction contained 3 bases not matched to a gene. The germline CDR1 and CDR2 sequences are SGHRS and YFSETQ. As DNA, the CDR3 is TGCGCCAGCAGCGAGACTAGCGGGGTCTCCTACAATGAGCAGTTCTTC. It specifies CASSETSGVSYNEQFF.

The chain couples TRBV18 to TRBJ2-1, with D perhaps being TRBD1 or TRBD2 (6 bases each). The ends were cut back, 0 bases at V and 3 bases at J, with 12 bases in the middle. There are 16 residues in the CDR3. Per germline, CDR1 KGHSH and CDR2 LQKENI. CDR3 region: CASSPPEGESYNEQFF. The DNA of the CDR3 is TGTGCCAGCTCACCACCGGAGGGGGAGAGCTACAATGAGCAGTTCTTC.

This chain links TRBV5-6 with TRBJ1-1; 7 bases agree with TRBD1. Germline V lookup: CDR1 SGHDT, CDR2 YYEEEE. CDR3 length equals 16 residues. V trimming: 6 bases; J trimming: 1 base; junction bases outside the gene matches: 12. This chain's CDR3 is CASITKQGKKNTEAFF. The CDR3 DNA sequence: TGTGCCAGCATCACCAAACAGGGGAAAAAGAACACTGAAGCTTTCTTT.

The rearrangement links TRBV2 to TRBJ2-5; D is unclear. Germline CDR1 and CDR2: SNHLY and FYNNEI. Trimming cost V 6 bases and J 4 bases, with 12 bases left between them. The CDR3 runs 13 residues. CDR3 nucleotides: TGTGCCAGCAGCTACAATAAGGGAGAGACCCAGTACTTC. This gives the protein CASSYNKGETQYF.

CDR3 in amino acids: CASSFFREGQPQHF. The CDR3 nucleotides are TGTGCCAGCAGCTTCTTCAGGGAAGGTCAGCCCCAGCATTTT. The chain is built from TRBV5-6 and TRBJ1-5, with a weak D call TRBD1 (5 bases). The germline V and J ends were trimmed by 2 bases and 6 bases, with 12 bases remaining between them. The CDR3 length is 14 residues. Per germline, CDR1 SGHDT and CDR2 YYEEEE.

The genes are TRBV6-1 and TRBJ2-7; 9 bases map to TRBD2. The germline V gene encodes CDR1 MNHNS and CDR2 SASEGT. The CDR3 extends over 13 amino acids. V shed 6 bases and J 2 bases; nucleotides not matched to a gene: 2. The CDR3 DNA is TGTGCCAGCAGACGCGGGGGGGCCTACGAGCAGTACTTC. Protein sequence: CASRRGGAYEQYF.

The chain couples TRBV6-5 to TRBJ2-2; a possible D gene is TRBD2 (7 bases). Trimming pared 2 bases from V and 8 bases from J, leaving 12 bases between. This CDR3 is 14 amino acids long. Germline CDR1 is MNHEY and CDR2 is SVGAGI. The DNA for the CDR3 is TGTGCCAGCAGTTACCTACGGGGGGCTGGGGAGCTGTTTTTT. Its protein is CASSYLRGAGELFF.